A single sample gave rise to the 5 T cell receptor beta chains below, sequenced in a study of blood T cell repertoires in COVID-19. Method: immunoSEQ multiplex PCR; TCRdb's copy keeps in-frame clones and lacks some. In the table there are around 66,000 clones, 80% of which are singletons. Sequenced: peripheral blood. The receptors here all came from a human donor in a cohort sampled during active COVID-19.

The chain carries TRBV28 and TRBJ1-4; D uncertain. Germline V lookup: CDR1 MDHEN, CDR2 SYDVKM. Trimming stripped 6 bases from V and 4 bases from J, with 9 bases between. This CDR3 has 13 amino acids. This CDR3 is CASSPQVNEKLFF. Here the CDR3 DNA reads TGTGCCAGCAGCCCTCAGGTTAATGAAAAACTGTTTTTT.

This rearrangement joins TRBV12-3 or TRBV12-4 to TRBJ2-7, with 10 bases that match TRBD1. CDR3 length equals 13 residues. After removal of 7 bases from V and 4 bases from J, the junction contained 4 bases not matched to a gene. CDR3 sequence (DNA): TGTGCCAGCACCGGGACAGGGGCGTACGAGCAGTACTTC. As protein: CASTGTGAYEQYF.

The table lists this clone with a few counts. The chain has TRBV30 and TRBJ2-7; 14 bases are a match to TRBD2. CDR1 is GTSNPN and CDR2 is SVGIG in the germline V gene (reference sequence). The junction had 4 bases not matched to a gene; V was cut back by 3 bases and J by 6 bases. This CDR3 is built from 14 residues. CDR3 coding DNA: TGTGCCTGGAGGTCCGGGACTAGCGGGAGCGAGCAGTACTTC. Translation gives CAWRSGTSGSEQYF.

The rearrangement links TRBV28 to TRBJ2-1; 7 bases agree with TRBD1. Trimming took 4 bases from V and 8 from J; bases not matched to a gene: 2. The CDR3 totals 12 residues. Germline-derived CDR1 and CDR2 are MDHEN and SYDVKM. The CDR3 region has the DNA TGTGCCAGCAGTTCACAGGGGCATGAGCAGTTCTTC. Protein product: CASSSQGHEQFF.

This sequence joins TRBV2 and TRBJ2-7; TRBD2 matches 7 bases. With V trimmed by 7 bases and J by 6 bases, 12 bases remained unmatched. Looked up from germline, CDR1 is SNHLY and CDR2 is FYNNEI. The CDR3 has 14 amino acids. CDR3: CASKSTGTTSEQYF. The CDR3 region has the DNA TGTGCCAGCAAATCTACCGGGACTACATCCGAGCAGTACTTC.